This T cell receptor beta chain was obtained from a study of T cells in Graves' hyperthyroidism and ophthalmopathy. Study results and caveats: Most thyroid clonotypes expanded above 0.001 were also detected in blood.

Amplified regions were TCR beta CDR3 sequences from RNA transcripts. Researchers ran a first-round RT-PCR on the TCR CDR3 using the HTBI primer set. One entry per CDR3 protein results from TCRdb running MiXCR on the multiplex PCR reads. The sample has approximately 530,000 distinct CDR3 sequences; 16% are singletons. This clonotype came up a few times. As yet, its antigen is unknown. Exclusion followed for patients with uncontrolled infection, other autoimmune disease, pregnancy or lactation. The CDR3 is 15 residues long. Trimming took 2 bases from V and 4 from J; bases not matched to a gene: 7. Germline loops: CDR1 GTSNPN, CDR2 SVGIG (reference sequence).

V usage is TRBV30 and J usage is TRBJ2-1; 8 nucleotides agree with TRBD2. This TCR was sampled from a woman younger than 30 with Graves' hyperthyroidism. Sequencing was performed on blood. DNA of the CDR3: TGTGCCTGGAGTCCCGGGGGGGCGGGTTACAATGAGCAGTTCTTC. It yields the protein CAWSPGGAGYNEQFF.